These 2 T cell receptor beta chains were all obtained from the same sample, sequenced in a study of cytomegalovirus exposure and HLA in healthy donors. The PCR was carried out with 60 Vbeta primers and 13 Jbeta primers. Method: immunoSEQ multiplex PCR; TCRdb's copy keeps in-frame clones and lacks some. Its listing shows about 67,000 clones. Source material: PBMCs. These receptors originate from a woman aged 35 to 49 in good health and CMV-seropositive.

V usage is TRBV29-1 and J usage is TRBJ2-3; the D gene is possibly TRBD2 (6 bases). Trimming pared 5 bases from V and 11 bases from J, leaving 11 bases between. The CDR3 has 10 residues. CDR1 SQVTM and CDR2 ANQGSEA come from the germline V gene. The chain's CDR3 is CSVYRDWQYF. The CDR3 nucleotides are TGCAGCGTTTACCGGGACTGGCAGTATTTT.

V gene TRBV5-4 combines with J gene TRBJ2-3, with 9 nucleotides matching TRBD2. This CDR3 is built from 15 residues. J gave up 1 base and V 6 bases, and 6 bases lay outside the gene matches. Germline assignment: CDR1 SGHNT and CDR2 YYREEE (reference sequence). This chain's CDR3 is CASTPRTSGTDTQYF. The CDR3 DNA reads TGTGCCAGCACCCCCAGGACTAGCGGCACAGATACGCAGTATTTT.